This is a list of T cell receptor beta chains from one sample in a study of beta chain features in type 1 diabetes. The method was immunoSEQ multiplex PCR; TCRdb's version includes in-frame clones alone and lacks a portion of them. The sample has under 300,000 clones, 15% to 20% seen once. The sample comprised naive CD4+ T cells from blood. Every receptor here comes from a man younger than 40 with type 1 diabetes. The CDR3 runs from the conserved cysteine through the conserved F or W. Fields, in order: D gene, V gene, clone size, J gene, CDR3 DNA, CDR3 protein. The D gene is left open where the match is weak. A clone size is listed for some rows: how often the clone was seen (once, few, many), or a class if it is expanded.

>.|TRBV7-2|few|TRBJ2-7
TGTGCCAGCAGCTTAATATACGAGCAGTACTTC
CASSLIYEQYF
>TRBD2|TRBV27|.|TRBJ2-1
TGTGCCAGCAGTTTAAAACGGCTAGCGGCATCCTACAATGAGCAGTTCTTC
CASSLKRLAASYNEQFF
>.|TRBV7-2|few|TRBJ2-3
TGTGCCAGCAGCTTGCGGGTCTCAGATACGCAGTATTTT
CASSLRVSDTQYF
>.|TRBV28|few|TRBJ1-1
TGTGCCAGCAATAGACAGGAAAAAGCTTTCTTT
CASNRQEKAFF
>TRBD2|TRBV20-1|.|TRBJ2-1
TGCAGTGTTGGTAGCGGGAATGAGCAGTTCTTC
CSVGSGNEQFF
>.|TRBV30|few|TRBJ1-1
TGTGCCTGGACTTACCTCGGCAGGGTGAACACTGAAGCTTTCTTT
CAWTYLGRVNTEAFF
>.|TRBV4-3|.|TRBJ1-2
TGCGCCAGCAGCCAAGATCGAGCATCTCATGGCTACACCTTC
CASSQDRASHGYTF
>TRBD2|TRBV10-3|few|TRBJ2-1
TGTGCCATCAAAAAGCGGGAGGCCCAGGATGAGCAGTTCTTC
CAIKKREAQDEQFF
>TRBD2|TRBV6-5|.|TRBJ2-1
TGTGCCAGCAGCGCCCCGGCGGGAGGAAGAAATGAGCAGTTCTTC
CASSAPAGGRNEQFF
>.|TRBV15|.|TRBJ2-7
TGTGCCACCAGCAGAGATCTGGCTAGAGGAGAGCAGTACTTC
CATSRDLARGEQYF
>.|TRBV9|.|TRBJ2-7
TGTGCCAGCAGCGTATCGGGACTGTCCAACTACGAGCAGTACTTC
CASSVSGLSNYEQYF
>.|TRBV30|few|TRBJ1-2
TGTGCCTGGACCCCAGGGACTAACTATGGCTACACCTTC
CAWTPGTNYGYTF
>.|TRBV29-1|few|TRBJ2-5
TGCAGCGTTGTAGTGGTAACCCAAGAGACCCAGTACTTC
CSVVVVTQETQYF
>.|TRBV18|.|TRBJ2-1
TGTGCCAGCTCACGCGGCGGGCCGAGCTCCTACAATGAGCAGTTCTTC
CASSRGGPSSYNEQFF
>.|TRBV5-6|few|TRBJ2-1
TGTGCCAGCAGCTTGGCCAACTGGGATGAGCAGTTCTTC
CASSLANWDEQFF
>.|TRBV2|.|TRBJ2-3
TGTGCCAGACTGGGGGCGATAATCACAGATACGCAGTATTTT
CARLGAIITDTQYF
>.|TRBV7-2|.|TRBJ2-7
TGTGCCAGCAGCTTACCCAGCGGAGGGTCCTACGAGCAGTACTTC
CASSLPSGGSYEQYF
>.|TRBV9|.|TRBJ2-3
TGTGCCAGCAGCGTAGGTGAGGCGACCGCCCGGGATACGCAGTATTTT
CASSVGEATARDTQYF
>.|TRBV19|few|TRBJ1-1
TGTGCCAGTAGTTTACGATTGATCACTGAAGCTTTCTTT
CASSLRLITEAFF
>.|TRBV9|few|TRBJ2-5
TGTGCCAGCAGCGTACTGGGGCAAGAGACCCAGTACTTC
CASSVLGQETQYF
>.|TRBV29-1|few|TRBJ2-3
TGCAGCGCGCGAGGGAGGACAGGAAATACAGATACGCAGTATTTT
CSARGRTGNTDTQYF
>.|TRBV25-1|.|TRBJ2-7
TGTGCCAGCGGAAAGGGGGGGTCCTACGAGCAGTACTTC
CASGKGGSYEQYF
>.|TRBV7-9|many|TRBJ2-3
TGTGCCAGCAGCTTAGCGAGCACAGATACGCAGTATTTT
CASSLASTDTQYF
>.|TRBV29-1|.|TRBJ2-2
TGCAGCGTTGGACAGTCTAACACCGGGGAGCTGTTTTTT
CSVGQSNTGELFF
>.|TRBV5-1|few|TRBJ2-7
TGCGCCAGCAGCTCCGGGCCAGGGCCCGAGCAGTACTTC
CASSSGPGPEQYF
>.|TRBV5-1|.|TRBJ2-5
TGCGCCAGCAGCTTGGCTGGTTGGGAGACCCAGTACTTC
CASSLAGWETQYF
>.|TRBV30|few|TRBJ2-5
TGTGCCTGGAGTCCGGGGTTACAAGAGACCCAGTACTTC
CAWSPGLQETQYF
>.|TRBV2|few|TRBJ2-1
TGTGCCAGTCAGGGTGAGTCGTACAATGAGCAGTTCTTC
CASQGESYNEQFF
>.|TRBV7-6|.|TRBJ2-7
TGTGCCAGCAGCTTAGTACCCACAGGCGGTCACGAGCAGTACTTC
CASSLVPTGGHEQYF
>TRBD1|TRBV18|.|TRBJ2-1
TGTGCCAGCTCAACTCGACAGGGTCTTATCGATGAGCAGTTCTTC
CASSTRQGLIDEQFF
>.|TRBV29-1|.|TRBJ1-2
TGCAGCGTTGATAAGGGGGGCTTGTACTATGGCTACACCTTC
CSVDKGGLYYGYTF